This T cell receptor beta chain was identified during a study of cytomegalovirus exposure and HLA in healthy donors. Study in general: Researchers previously reported finding 117 million unique TCR beta sequences from around 200 million T cells. Unique TCRs from HLA-typed donors, 65 million to 85 million of them, were held in an early data release.

The PCR was carried out with 60 Vbeta primers and 13 Jbeta primers. The assay was immunoSEQ multiplex PCR, and TCRdb's table has in-frame clones only and misses some. Of tens of thousands of clones in the sample, about 85% were seen once. This CDR3 has 13 residues. Study-wide findings and caveats: It was approximately 150 TCR beta chains that were listed as cytomegalovirus-associated.

On this clone itself: Its antigen is currently unknown.

What was sequenced was PBMCs. This TCR derives from a female donor in good health and CMV-seronegative. This chain uses TRBV21-1 with TRBJ2-5; TRBD1, the table's D call, lacks a check against the DNA. TRBV21-1 is a pseudogene. The CDR3: CASRRQTQEAQYF. The DNA of the CDR3 is TGTGCCAGCAGAAGACAGACCCAAGAGGCCCAGTACTTC.